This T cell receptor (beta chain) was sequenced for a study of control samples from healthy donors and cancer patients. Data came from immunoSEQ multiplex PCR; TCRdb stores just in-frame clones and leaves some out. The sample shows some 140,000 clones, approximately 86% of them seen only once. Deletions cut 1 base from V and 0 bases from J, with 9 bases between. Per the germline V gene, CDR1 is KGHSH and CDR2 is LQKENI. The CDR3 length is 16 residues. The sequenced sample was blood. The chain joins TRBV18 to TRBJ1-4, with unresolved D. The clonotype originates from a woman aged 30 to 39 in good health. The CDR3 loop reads CASSPRTIPTNEKLFF. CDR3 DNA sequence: TGTGCCAGCTCACCACGGACGATTCCAACTAATGAAAAACTGTTTTTT.